This paragraph covers one T cell receptor (beta chain) sequence. Germline V gene data show CDR1 as SGHKS and CDR2 as YYEKEE (reference sequence). Trimming pared 4 bases from V and 0 bases from J, leaving 19 bases between. CDR3 size: 17 residues. Assay: immunoSEQ multiplex PCR; the TCRdb copy retains only in-frame clones and omits some. The data hold around 1.6 million clones, with around 98% observed a single time. The record originates from a study of shared clonotypes between healthy human individuals. The clonotype originates from a man aged 30 to 39 in good health. The chain is built from TRBV5-5 and TRBJ1-1, with D possibly matching TRBD1 (5 bases). The sample comprised naive CD4+ T cells sorted from blood. The subset was: CD45RA+ positively selected. The CDR3 is CASSPAGQALMNTEAFF. The CDR3 DNA reads TGTGCCAGCAGCCCGGCAGGGCAGGCCCTAATGAACACTGAAGCTTTCTTT. The full variable domain, with the rest looked up from reference TRBV5-5 and TRBJ1-1, is DAGVTQSPTHLIKTRGQQVTLRCSPISGHKSVSWYQQVLGQGPQFIFQYYEKEERGRGNFPDRFSARQFPNYSSELNVNALLLGDSALYLCASSPAGQALMNTEAFFGQGTRLTVV.